The 26 T cell receptor beta chains listed next were all sequenced from one sample in a study of T-cell memory formation after mild COVID-19. TCRdb analysed the 5' RACE reads with MiXCR anew, one entry per CDR3 protein. The sample shows about 130,000 distinct CDR3 sequences, about 6% of them seen only once. Sample: PBMCs or a T cell subset sorted from them (not recorded which). The receptors stem from an adult woman who had mild COVID-19 (a few samples of this study predate the infection). Cell type and time point are not known.

The sample holds a few counts of this clonotype. The chain has TRBV4-3 and TRBJ2-4, with a possible D match to TRBD1 (6 bases). Trimming left V 0 bases short and J 10 bases short, with 13 bases between. The CDR3 is made up of 14 amino acids. Germline lookup yields CDR1 LGHNA and CDR2 YSLEER. CDR3 nucleotides: TGCGCCAGCAGCCAAGATGCCAGGGGAAGTATTCAGTACTTC. It specifies CASSQDARGSIQYF.

This clonotype was found a few times. The rearrangement links TRBV18 to TRBJ1-1; D may be TRBD1 (5 bases). The CDR3 contains 13 residues. Per germline, CDR1 KGHSH and CDR2 LQKENI. V lost 3 bases and J 6 bases, leaving 11 bases between the germline ends. In DNA form, the CDR3 reads TGTGCCAGCTCACCTTCACCGGGGGCTGAAGCTTTCTTT. This gives the protein CASSPSPGAEAFF.

This clonotype has only a few counts. The chain recombines TRBV27 with TRBJ2-3, with TRBD2 identical over 13 bases. Trimming removed 3 bases from V and 7 bases from J; junction bases left unmatched: 4. CDR1 is MNHEY and CDR2 is SMNVEV in the germline V gene (reference sequence). The CDR3 sequence is 15 residues long. CDR3 nucleotides: TGTGCCAGCAGTTTCAGGACTAGCGGGAGAAATACGCAGTATTTT. Encoded protein: CASSFRTSGRNTQYF.

This clonotype was counted a few times. The rearrangement joins TRBV20-1 to TRBJ2-7, with a tentative D call TRBD2 (7 bases). CDR3 length: 14 amino acids. Trimming stripped 2 bases from V and 5 bases from J, with 16 bases between. Germline CDR1 DFQATT, CDR2 SNEGSKA (reference sequence). This CDR3 is CSARPNGGGHEQYF. As DNA, the CDR3 is TGCAGTGCTAGACCTAATGGGGGGGGCCACGAGCAGTACTTC.

This clonotype was observed a few times. The CDR3 is CASSPIRQETQYF. The CDR3 DNA is TGTGCCAGCTCACCGATCAGGCAAGAGACCCAGTACTTC. This sequence joins TRBV18 and TRBJ2-5; D unclear. This CDR3 comprises 13 residues. Germline CDR1 is KGHSH and CDR2 is LQKENI. With 3 bases removed from V and 2 bases from J, the gap between germline ends came to 7 bases.

Of note for this clonotype: Given a much more abundant clone one base away, this may be a read error. The chain links TRBV7-2 to TRBJ2-3; 11 bases are a match to TRBD2. Germline lookup yields CDR1 SGHTA and CDR2 FQGNSA. This CDR3 comprises 16 residues. The CDR3 DNA sequence: TGTGCCAGAAGCTTGGGACTAGCGGTTCTCACAGATACGCAGTATTTT. Its translation: CARSLGLAVLTDTQYF. The whole variable domain, filled in from reference TRBV7-2 and TRBJ2-3, reads GAGVSQSPSNKVTEKGKDVELRCDPISGHTALYWYRQSLGQGLEFLIYFQGNSAPDKSGLPSDRFSAERTGGSVSTLTIQRTQQEDSAVYLCARSLGLAVLTDTQYFGPGTRLTVL.

The rearrangement links TRBV23-1 to TRBJ2-7; D is perhaps TRBD2 (6 bases). TRBV23-1 is annotated as an ORF whose role is uncertain. This CDR3 is built from 17 residues. Trimming took 4 bases from V and 2 from J, leaving 21 bases between them. The chain's CDR3 is CASSLSPGLGGAYEQYF. The CDR3 DNA reads TGCGCCAGCAGTCTGTCGCCGGGGCTCGGCGGGGCCTACGAGCAGTACTTC.

This clonotype has a handful of counts. The CDR3 DNA reads TGTGCCAGCAGCTTGGGAGGGTTGGACATTCAGTACTTC. This translates into CASSLGGLDIQYF. V usage is TRBV5-6 and J usage is TRBJ2-4; D is perhaps TRBD2 (5 bases). This CDR3 is built from 13 residues. V was trimmed by 0 bases and J by 8 bases, leaving 9 bases between them. The germline CDR1 and CDR2 sequences are SGHDT and YYEEEE.

This clonotype appeared a few times. The V and J genes are TRBV12-3 or TRBV12-4 and TRBJ1-5, with D perhaps matching TRBD1 (5 bases). Trimming left V 6 bases short and J 7 bases short, with 13 bases between. The CDR3 totals 13 residues. The CDR3: CASRPTTGQPQHF. For the CDR3, the DNA is TGTGCCAGCAGACCTACCACAGGACAGCCCCAGCATTTT.

This clonotype was found a few times. The chain carries TRBV9 and TRBJ2-7; 8 nucleotides agree with TRBD2. CDR3 size: 16 residues. Germline V gene data show CDR1 as SGDLS and CDR2 as YYNGEE. J lost 1 base, V lost 4 bases, and 10 bases had no gene match. The CDR3 region is CASSPGTSGRSYEQYF. The CDR3 nucleotides are TGTGCCAGCAGCCCGGGAACTAGCGGTCGATCCTACGAGCAGTACTTC.

In its sample, this clonotype was seen many times. The chain combines TRBV7-6 with TRBJ2-1; D may correspond to TRBD1 or TRBD2 (5 bases each). This CDR3 spans 15 amino acids. The V and J ends lost 1 base and 4 bases respectively, with 11 bases between them. The germline gives CDR1 SGHVS, CDR2 FNYEAQ. CDR3 protein: CASSLDRGGYNEQFF. The CDR3 DNA reads as TGTGCCAGCAGCTTAGATAGGGGCGGGTACAATGAGCAGTTCTTC.

The sample holds many counts of this clonotype. The gene calls are TRBV4-2 and TRBJ2-7, with a possible D match to TRBD2 (5 bases). Germline-derived CDR1 and CDR2 are LGHNA and YNFKEQ. This CDR3 has 12 residues. Trimming shortened V by 3 bases and J by 7 bases, and 10 bases separated the two germline ends. CDR3 residues: CASSQGGWEQYF. CDR3 nucleotides: TGTGCCAGCAGCCAGGGCGGGTGGGAGCAGTACTTC.

The chain joins TRBV5-1 to TRBJ2-2; 13 bases are a match to TRBD2. The CDR3 covers 17 residues. Germline V lookup: CDR1 SGHRS, CDR2 YFSETQ. The trim removed 4 bases at V and 5 bases at J, leaving 8 bases unmatched. The CDR3: CASSKGLAGTGTGELFF. As DNA, the CDR3 is TGCGCCAGCAGCAAGGGACTAGCGGGGACGGGAACCGGGGAGCTGTTTTTT.

Comment on this clonotype: This sequence may be a read error, since a much larger clone differs from it by one base. The chain combines TRBV15 with TRBJ2-7; tentatively, D is TRBD1 (5 bases). V gave up 0 bases and J gave up 3 bases, with 12 bases separating them. The CDR3 sequence is 15 residues long. Germline assignment: CDR1 LNHNV and CDR2 YYDKDF (reference sequence). The DNA for the CDR3 is TGTGCCACCAGCAGAGAACTGGGGCGAAACTACGAGCAGTACTTC. This encodes CATSRELGRNYEQYF. The full variable domain, with the rest looked up from reference TRBV15 and TRBJ2-7, is DAMVIQNPRYQVTQFGKPVTLSCSQTLNHNVMYWYQQKSSQAPKLLFHYYDKDFNNEADTPDNFQSRRPNTSFCFLDIRSPGLGDTAMYLCATSRELGRNYEQYFGPGTRLTVT.

This clonotype was seen a handful of times. The chain links TRBV12-3 or TRBV12-4 to TRBJ1-5; 8 bases agree with TRBD1. The CDR3 spans 15 residues. V was pared by 2 bases and J by 5 bases, with 5 bases of the junction left unmatched. CDR3 sequence (DNA): TGTGCCAGCAGTTTAAGGCAGGGGGCTCATCAGCCCCAGCATTTT. It encodes CASSLRQGAHQPQHF.

This clonotype has more than one count but fewer than ten. This sequence joins TRBV23-1 and TRBJ2-7, with D tentatively TRBD1 (6 bases). TRBV23-1 is sorted into the ORF group, with uncertain function. V was shortened by 6 bases and J by 4 bases, with 19 bases between the two germline ends. The CDR3 is 15 amino acids. CDR3 residues: CASRHDRLKLYEQYF. Written as DNA, the CDR3 is TGCGCCAGCAGACACGACAGGCTGAAATTGTACGAGCAGTACTTC.

V usage is TRBV5-1 and J usage is TRBJ2-2; D is unresolved. Trimming cost V 0 bases and J 8 bases, with 8 bases left between them. The CDR3 loop spans 13 amino acids. The V gene's germline CDR1 is SGHRS and CDR2 YFSETQ. This CDR3 is CASSLEGLGELFF. The CDR3 DNA reads TGCGCCAGCAGCTTGGAGGGCTTGGGGGAGCTGTTTTTT.

In its sample, this clonotype was seen a few times. The chain uses TRBV20-1 and TRBJ2-1, with TRBD1 as a possible D gene (5 bases). This CDR3 spans 13 amino acids. Germline assignment: CDR1 DFQATT and CDR2 SNEGSKA (reference sequence). Deletions cut 4 bases from V and 8 bases from J, with 15 bases between. The CDR3 sequence: CSATQGSSDEQFF. The CDR3 region has the DNA TGCAGTGCTACTCAGGGTAGTTCCGATGAGCAGTTCTTC.

This clonotype was counted many times. The chain is built from TRBV12-3 or TRBV12-4 and TRBJ2-1; possibly TRBD1 or TRBD2 for D (6 bases each). With 5 bases removed from V and 3 bases from J, the gap between germline ends came to 11 bases. CDR3 length equals 14 residues. DNA for the CDR3: TGTGCCAGCAGTGCGGGACACAACTACAATGAGCAGTTCTTC. Translated: CASSAGHNYNEQFF.

The V gene is TRBV29-1, the J gene TRBJ2-2; perhaps TRBD2 as D (5 bases). Germline CDR1 reads SQVTM; CDR2 reads ANQGSEA. The CDR3 is 11 amino acids. Trimming cost V 4 bases and J 5 bases, with 5 bases left between them. The CDR3 here is CSVGGTGELFF. The DNA for the CDR3 is TGCAGCGTTGGAGGGACCGGGGAGCTGTTTTTT.

This clonotype occurred many times. V and J are TRBV5-6 and TRBJ2-2; 9 bases are a match to TRBD1. The germline CDR1 and CDR2 sequences are SGHDT and YYEEEE. With V trimmed by 4 bases and J by 0 bases, 10 bases remained unmatched. The CDR3 has 18 residues. This chain's CDR3 is CASSPGTGIFANTGELFF. The CDR3 DNA reads as TGTGCCAGCAGCCCCGGGACAGGGATATTCGCGAACACCGGGGAGCTGTTTTTT.

This clonotype has at least ten counts. The chain combines TRBV5-1 with TRBJ1-2; no reliable D call. This CDR3 comprises 12 residues. Germline CDR1 and CDR2: SGHRS and YFSETQ. Trimming stripped 0 bases from V and 2 bases from J, with 2 bases between. CDR3 coding DNA: TGCGCCAGCAGCTTGGGGAACTATGGCTACACCTTC. Translated: CASSLGNYGYTF.

The chain employs TRBV7-2 and TRBJ1-5; D call uncertain. From germline, CDR1 is SGHTA and CDR2 FQGNSA. This CDR3 is built from 16 residues. With 1 base removed from V and 2 bases from J, the gap between germline ends came to 12 bases. CDR3: CASSLVGEVGNQPQHF. The CDR3 DNA reads as TGTGCCAGCAGCTTAGTCGGGGAAGTGGGCAATCAGCCCCAGCATTTT.

This clonotype was recorded many times. The V gene is TRBV20-1, the J gene TRBJ2-1; 8 bases match TRBD2. The CDR3 spans 15 residues. Germline CDR1 reads DFQATT; CDR2 reads SNEGSKA (reference sequence). V was clipped by 2 bases and J by 4 bases; unmatched bases: 7. The CDR3 protein is CSARPQREWYNEQFF. The CDR3 DNA sequence: TGCAGTGCTAGACCCCAGCGGGAGTGGTACAATGAGCAGTTCTTC.

This chain links TRBV7-9 with TRBJ2-5, with 9 bases identical to TRBD2. The germline V gene encodes CDR1 SEHNR and CDR2 FQNEAQ (reference sequence). The junction had 11 bases not matched to a gene; V was cut back by 6 bases and J by 3 bases. This CDR3 comprises 16 residues. CDR3 coding DNA: TGTGCCAGCAGGTCAATAGCGGGAGTTTTAGAAGAGACCCAGTACTTC. Translating gives CASRSIAGVLEETQYF.

The chain combines TRBV5-1 with TRBJ2-3, with D possibly being TRBD1 or TRBD2 (6 bases each). CDR1 and CDR2 (germline): SGHRS, YFSETQ. The V end lost 4 bases, the J end lost 4 bases, and 13 bases lay between the germline ends. The CDR3 has 14 residues. CDR3 region: CASSVRGPSDTQYF. The CDR3 DNA reads as TGCGCCAGCAGCGTCCGGGGGCCCTCAGATACGCAGTATTTT.